One and the same sample provided the 23 T cell receptor beta chains below, sequenced in a study of blood T cell repertoires in COVID-19. Using immunoSEQ multiplex PCR, the repertoire was profiled, and TCRdb retains in-frame clones only, with some absent. In the table there are around 130,000 clones, around four fifths of which are singletons. Input material: peripheral blood. Every receptor here comes from a human donor in a cohort sampled during active COVID-19.

The CDR3 nucleotides read TGTGCCAGCAGCTTATCGACAGGGGGAGATACGCAGTATTTT. This codes for CASSLSTGGDTQYF. The chain is built from TRBV7-9 and TRBJ2-3; the match to TRBD1 covers 9 bases. The junction had 2 bases not matched to a gene; V was cut back by 2 bases and J by 5 bases. There are 14 residues in the CDR3. Germline CDR1 and CDR2: SEHNR and FQNEAQ (reference sequence).

This chain links TRBV27 with TRBJ1-2; TRBD1 agrees at 8 bases. V was clipped by 5 bases and J by 0 bases; unmatched bases: 8. Per germline, CDR1 MNHEY and CDR2 SMNVEV (reference sequence). The CDR3 has 16 residues. The CDR3 reads CASSLDRDIANYGYTF. In DNA form, the CDR3 reads TGTGCCAGCAGTCTGGACAGGGACATAGCTAACTATGGCTACACCTTC.

The chain employs TRBV5-4 and TRBJ1-2, with D uncertain. CDR3 size: 15 residues. Trimming pared 4 bases from V and 8 bases from J, leaving 21 bases between. Per germline, CDR1 SGHNT and CDR2 YYREEE (reference sequence). The CDR3 sequence: CASSAPAAPGGGYTF. For the CDR3, the DNA is TGTGCCAGCAGCGCCCCGGCGGCCCCCGGCGGGGGCTACACCTTC.

The CDR3 reads CAWSVAGAPGNTIYF. The CDR3 DNA follows: TGTGCCTGGAGTGTAGCTGGGGCGCCCGGAAACACCATATATTTT. This rearrangement joins TRBV30 to TRBJ1-3; tentative D call: TRBD1 (5 bases). V gave up 0 bases and J gave up 4 bases, with 13 bases separating them. The CDR3 is made up of 15 amino acids. CDR1 and CDR2 (germline): GTSNPN, SVGIG (reference sequence).

The CDR3 DNA sequence: TGTGCCAGCAGTGCGGGACAGTACACAGATACGCAGTATTTT. Translating gives CASSAGQYTDTQYF. The J gene is TRBJ2-3, the V gene TRBV25-1; TRBD1 aligns across 7 bases. This CDR3 is 14 amino acids long. J lost 2 bases, V lost 4 bases, and 3 bases had no gene match. CDR1 and CDR2 from the germline V gene are MGHDK and SYGVNS.

This clone was observed once. The gene calls are TRBV3-1 (or the pseudogene TRBV3-2) and TRBJ2-5, with D possibly matching TRBD2 (5 bases). The CDR3 totals 16 residues. Germline V lookup: CDR1 LGHDT, CDR2 YNNKEL (reference sequence). V was pared by 0 bases and J by 2 bases, with 13 bases between. The DNA for the CDR3 is TGTGCCAGCAGCCAAGAGGGGTTTAGGGAGCAAGAGACCCAGTACTTC. This gives the protein CASSQEGFREQETQYF.

This chain uses TRBV6-5 with TRBJ1-2, with 7 bases that match TRBD1. The length of the CDR3 is 14 residues. The J segment lost 7 bases and the V segment lost 6 bases, leaving 11 bases of the junction unmatched. CDR1 MNHEY and CDR2 SVGAGI come from the germline V gene. CDR3 DNA: TGTGCCAGCAGCTCCCGGCAGGGGGATAGTGGCTACACCTTC. Protein product: CASSSRQGDSGYTF.

The J gene is TRBJ1-2, the V gene TRBV18; D ambiguous. CDR3 length: 16 amino acids. Germline CDR1 KGHSH, CDR2 LQKENI. V lost 0 bases, J lost 2 bases, and 13 bases lay in between. CDR3 in DNA: TGTGCCAGCTCACCACCCCCGAGGGATCCGAACTATGGCTACACCTTC. As protein: CASSPPPRDPNYGYTF.

This clone came up a few times. V and J are TRBV6-6 and TRBJ2-1; 9 positions match TRBD2. Germline loops: CDR1 MNHNY, CDR2 SVGAGI (reference sequence). V lost 8 bases and J lost 3; bases outside the gene matches: 8. The CDR3 has 15 residues. CDR3 sequence reads: CASRTSGGLYNEQFF. CDR3 DNA: TGTGCCAGCCGAACAAGCGGGGGGCTCTACAATGAGCAGTTCTTC.

The chain recombines TRBV5-1 with TRBJ2-1; 8 nucleotides line up with TRBD1. J gave up 5 bases and V 3 bases, and 13 bases lay outside the gene matches. In germline, CDR1 is SGHRS, CDR2 YFSETQ. The CDR3 totals 17 residues. CDR3 region: CASSWLRQGNPHNEQFF. In nucleotides, the CDR3 is TGCGCCAGCAGCTGGCTACGACAGGGGAATCCCCACAATGAGCAGTTCTTC.

This sequence joins TRBV5-1 and TRBJ2-5; TRBD2 aligns across 7 bases. The CDR3 is 15 amino acids. Germline-derived CDR1 and CDR2 are SGHRS and YFSETQ. V lost 0 bases to trimming and J lost 0 bases; unmatched junction nucleotides: 2. As DNA, the CDR3 is TGCGCCAGCAGCTTGGGCGGGGGTTACCAAGAGACCCAGTACTTC. This encodes CASSLGGGYQETQYF.

The rearrangement links TRBV19 to TRBJ2-3; a possible D gene is TRBD1 (6 bases). V dropped 5 bases and J dropped 2 bases, with 14 bases sitting between them. The CDR3 spans 15 residues. CDR1 LNHDA and CDR2 SQIVND come from the germline V gene (reference sequence). The CDR3 DNA sequence: TGTGCCAGTAGTCACCTGACAGGATCCACAGATACGCAGTATTTT. Amino acid sequence: CASSHLTGSTDTQYF.

The chain recombines TRBV30 with TRBJ1-1; 7 bases are a match to TRBD1. The CDR3 is made up of 14 amino acids. The trim removed 5 bases at V and 1 base at J, leaving 7 bases unmatched. The germline CDR1 and CDR2 sequences are GTSNPN and SVGIG (reference sequence). The CDR3 loop is CAWQNWTGNTEAFF. The CDR3 bases are TGTGCCTGGCAAAATTGGACAGGGAACACTGAAGCTTTCTTT.

This clone was observed once. In DNA form, the CDR3 reads TGTGCCAGTTCTCGGCGGGGGGCCTCTAGCACAGATACGCAGTATTTT. It yields the protein CASSRRGASSTDTQYF. This chain joins TRBV11-2 and TRBJ2-3; 8 bases are a match to TRBD2. The CDR3 has 16 amino acids. Trimming took 9 bases from V and 0 from J; bases not matched to a gene: 11. Germline-derived CDR1 and CDR2 are SGHAT and FQNNGV.

Comments on this clone: This sample also contains other DNA sequences that code for the same CDR3. The chain recombines TRBV6-5 with TRBJ1-2; D unclear. With 0 bases removed from V and 2 bases from J, the gap between germline ends came to 7 bases. CDR1 and CDR2 (germline): MNHEY, SVGAGI. The CDR3 has 14 residues. DNA of the CDR3: TGTGCCAGCAGTTACTCGGGAGGGAACTATGGCTACACCTTC. Residues: CASSYSGGNYGYTF.

This clone was detected once. V usage is TRBV29-1 and J usage is TRBJ2-1, with D tentatively TRBD2 (7 bases). CDR1 and CDR2 from the germline V gene are SQVTM and ANQGSEA. V was cut by 6 bases and J by 7 bases, with 13 bases left in between. The CDR3 spans 12 residues. CDR3 residues: CSVLGGANEQFF. The CDR3 DNA follows: TGCAGCGTACTGGGGGGGGCGAATGAGCAGTTCTTC.

The chain carries TRBV6-5 and TRBJ2-7; D gene unclear. The CDR3 length is 13 residues. The germline gives CDR1 MNHEY, CDR2 SVGAGI. Trimming left V 0 bases short and J 3 bases short, with 6 bases between. DNA of the CDR3: TGTGCCAGCAGTTACTCGGGCAGCTACGAGCAGTACTTC. This gives the protein CASSYSGSYEQYF.

The table lists this clone with a count of one. V and J are TRBV5-1 and TRBJ1-2; 10 bases are a match to TRBD1. J was trimmed by 4 bases and V by 4 bases; bases with no gene match: 4. The CDR3 covers 14 residues. Germline values: CDR1 SGHRS, CDR2 YFSETQ. CDR3 sequence: CASSRDRGGYGYTF. The CDR3 DNA is TGCGCCAGCAGCAGGGACAGGGGAGGCTATGGCTACACCTTC.

This chain joins TRBV2 and TRBJ1-5; the D is unclear. Trimming pared 6 bases from V and 6 bases from J, leaving 15 bases between. CDR3 length: 14 amino acids. Germline V lookup: CDR1 SNHLY, CDR2 FYNNEI. The CDR3 here is CASSREESSQPQHF. The CDR3 coding sequence is TGTGCCAGCAGCAGAGAGGAGTCGAGTCAGCCCCAGCATTTT.

The chain carries TRBV5-4 and TRBJ1-3; TRBD1 aligns across 8 bases. After removal of 0 bases from V and 0 bases from J, the junction contained 5 bases not matched to a gene. This CDR3 comprises 17 residues. Germline CDR1 and CDR2: SGHNT and YYREEE (reference sequence). As DNA, the CDR3 is TGTGCCAGCAGCTTGGCCGGGACAGGCTTCTCTGGAAACACCATATATTTT. Translation: CASSLAGTGFSGNTIYF.

This rearrangement joins TRBV4-1 to TRBJ2-5; 7 positions match TRBD1. J gave up 9 bases and V 4 bases, and 2 bases lay outside the gene matches. This CDR3 is built from 11 residues. Germline CDR1 MGHRA, CDR2 YSYEKL. In DNA form, the CDR3 reads TGCGCCAGCAGCCGGCAGGGGGCCCAGTACTTC. Translating gives CASSRQGAQYF.

The rearrangement joins TRBV11-2 to TRBJ1-4; no definite D call. The V and J ends lost 3 bases and 5 bases respectively, with 10 bases between them. Germline V gives CDR1 SGHAT, CDR2 FQNNGV. There are 14 residues in the CDR3. CDR3 sequence reads: CASSLKPWNEKLFF. As DNA, the CDR3 is TGTGCCAGCAGCTTGAAGCCCTGGAATGAAAAACTGTTTTTT. Drawing the rest from reference TRBV11-2 and TRBJ1-4, the complete variable domain is EAGVAQSPRYKIIEKRQSVAFWCNPISGHATLYWYQQILGQGPKLLIQFQNNGVVDDSQLPKDRFSAERLKGVDSTLKIQPAKLEDSAVYLCASSLKPWNEKLFFGSGTQLSVL.

This clone has a single count. This rearrangement joins TRBV9 to TRBJ2-3, with a weak D call TRBD2 (7 bases). Trimming removed 7 bases at V and 2 bases at J, with 14 bases between. From germline, CDR1 is SGDLS and CDR2 YYNGEE. The CDR3 is 14 amino acids. DNA for the CDR3: TGTGCCAGCGGGGGGGGGCCCGACACAGATACGCAGTATTTT. Residues: CASGGGPDTDTQYF.